Below are 5 T cell receptor beta chains sequenced from a single sample in a study of blood T cell repertoires in COVID-19. Assay: immunoSEQ multiplex PCR; the TCRdb copy retains only in-frame clones and omits some. The data contain tens of thousands of clones, about nine tenths of them singletons. What was sequenced was peripheral blood. The origin of the receptors is a woman aged 45-60 years with active or convalescent COVID-19.

V gene TRBV5-1 combines with J gene TRBJ2-1, with 8 positions matching TRBD1. Germline CDR1 reads SGHRS; CDR2 reads YFSETQ. The CDR3 has 15 amino acids. Trimming cost V 0 bases and J 9 bases; bases outside gene matches: 8. The CDR3 protein is CASSLGTGKEGEQFF. CDR3 nucleotide sequence: TGCGCCAGCAGCTTGGGGACAGGGAAGGAAGGTGAGCAGTTCTTC.

This chain links TRBV5-6 with TRBJ2-1; D possibly corresponds to TRBD2 (5 bases). Looked up from germline, CDR1 is SGHDT and CDR2 is YYEEEE. V was clipped by 2 bases and J by 8 bases, with 14 bases between them. The CDR3 runs to 14 residues. Here the CDR3 DNA reads TGTGCCAGCAGCTTAGGGCGGACCGGGGATGAGCAGTTCTTC. Translation gives CASSLGRTGDEQFF.

In this sample, this clone turned up once. The V and J genes are TRBV3-1 (or the pseudogene TRBV3-2) and TRBJ2-3; D is undetermined. This CDR3 contains 12 residues. The V end lost 2 bases, the J end lost 5 bases, and 5 bases lay between the germline ends. The germline CDR1 and CDR2 sequences are LGHDT and YNNKEL (reference sequence). CDR3 nucleotide sequence: TGTGCCAGCAGCCAATCGGGAGATACGCAGTATTTT. It is translated as CASSQSGDTQYF.

The chain recombines TRBV7-9 with TRBJ1-5; possibly TRBD1 for D (5 bases). This CDR3 comprises 14 residues. Germline V gene sequence: CDR1 SEHNR, CDR2 FQNEAQ (reference sequence). Deletions cut 4 bases from V and 2 bases from J, with 9 bases between. The CDR3 coding sequence is TGTGCCAGCAGCTCCCGGGGGGGCAATCAGCCCCAGCATTTT. It codes for CASSSRGGNQPQHF.

The chain carries TRBV29-1 and TRBJ1-2; TRBD1 matches at 7 bases. The V segment lost 7 bases and the J segment 4 bases; nucleotides outside the gene matches: 15. CDR1 is SQVTM, CDR2 ANQGSEA, per germline. This CDR3 is built from 15 residues. CDR3: CSALIGDSESYGYTF. CDR3 DNA: TGCAGCGCCTTAATAGGGGACAGTGAGTCCTATGGCTACACCTTC.